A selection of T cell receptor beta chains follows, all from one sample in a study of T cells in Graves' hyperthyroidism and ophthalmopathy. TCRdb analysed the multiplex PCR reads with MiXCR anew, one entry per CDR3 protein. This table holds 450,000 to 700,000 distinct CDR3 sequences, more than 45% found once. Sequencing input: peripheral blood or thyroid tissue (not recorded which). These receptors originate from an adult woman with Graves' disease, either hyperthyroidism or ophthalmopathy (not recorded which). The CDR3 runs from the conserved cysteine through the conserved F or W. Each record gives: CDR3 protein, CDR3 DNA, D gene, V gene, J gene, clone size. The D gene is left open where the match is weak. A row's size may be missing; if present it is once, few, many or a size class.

CATQRGGAGANVLTF,TGTGCCACCCAGAGGGGAGGGGCTGGGGCCAACGTCCTGACTTTC,TRBD2,TRBV15,TRBJ2-6,NA
CASRPHPSRRGRQPQHF,TGTGCCAGCAGACCGCATCCTTCCCGCAGGGGCCGACAGCCCCAGCATTTT,NA,TRBV14,TRBJ1-5,NA
CASSSNWDCDF,TGTGCCAGCAGCTCAAATTGGGACTGTGACTTC,NA,TRBV7-8,TRBJ1-2,few
CASSELGQNYGYTF,TGTGCCAGCAGTGAATTGGGCCAGAACTATGGCTACACCTTC,NA,TRBV25-1,TRBJ1-2,NA
CATSRGSGPYEQYF,TGTGCCACCAGCAGAGGTAGCGGGCCCTACGAGCAGTACTTC,TRBD2,TRBV15,TRBJ2-7,many
CSATAGEAQYF,TGCAGTGCTACCGCGGGGGAGGCCCAGTACTTC,TRBD2,TRBV20-1,TRBJ2-5,NA
CSVRPQGYTF,TGCAGCGTTCGTCCACAGGGCTACACCTTC,NA,TRBV29-1,TRBJ1-2,once
CASSFGTLGSTEAFF,TGTGCCAGCAGCTTTGGGACTCTTGGGAGCACTGAAGCTTTCTTT,NA,TRBV7-2,TRBJ1-1,many
CASSLAPAVSYEQYF,TGTGCCAGCAGCTTAGCGCCCGCAGTCTCCTACGAGCAGTACTTC,NA,TRBV7-2,TRBJ2-7,few
CASSLKREVETQYF,TGTGCCAGCAGTTTGAAAAGAGAGGTAGAGACCCAGTACTTC,NA,TRBV28,TRBJ2-5,NA
CASSLGTAIYEQYF,TGTGCCAGCAGCTTAGGGACAGCTATCTACGAGCAGTACTTC,NA,TRBV7-8,TRBJ2-7,NA
CAFGPISNQPQHF,TGTGCCTTTGGGCCAATTAGCAATCAGCCCCAGCATTTT,NA,TRBV27,TRBJ1-5,many
CATSSTSLETQYF,TGTGCCACCAGTTCGACTAGCTTGGAGACCCAGTACTTC,TRBD2,TRBV24-1,TRBJ2-5,many
CSARKGGRETQYF,TGCAGTGCTAGAAAAGGGGGCAGAGAGACCCAGTACTTC,TRBD1,TRBV20-1,TRBJ2-5,many
CASSFGGIYGYTF,TGCGCCAGCAGCTTCGGGGGAATCTATGGCTACACCTTC,NA,TRBV5-1,TRBJ1-2,many
CAIRGTASGELFF,TGTGCCATCAGGGGGACAGCGTCCGGGGAGCTGTTTTTT,TRBD1,TRBV10-3,TRBJ2-2,many
CATSGSLAGGNPRTQYF,TGTGCCACCAGCGGATCCCTAGCGGGAGGCAACCCGCGGACCCAGTACTTC,TRBD2,TRBV15,TRBJ2-5,NA
CASRPGDNSPLHF,TGCGCCAGCAGGCCTGGGGACAATTCACCCCTCCACTTT,NA,TRBV5-1,TRBJ1-6,NA
CAISESYTSRETQYF,TGTGCCATCAGTGAGTCGTACACTAGTAGAGAGACCCAGTACTTC,NA,TRBV10-3,TRBJ2-5,once
CAIRGDRGSNEQFF,TGTGCCATCAGGGGGGACAGGGGAAGCAATGAGCAGTTCTTC,TRBD1,TRBV10-3,TRBJ2-1,NA
CASSSTPPGTGELFF,TGTGCCAGCAGTTCCACACCCCCAGGGACCGGGGAGCTGTTTTTT,NA,TRBV7-8,TRBJ2-2,NA
CSMPDGNYGYTF,TGCAGCATGCCAGACGGAAACTATGGCTACACCTTC,NA,TRBV29-1,TRBJ1-2,NA
CASSPTNRRQPQHF,TGTGCCAGCAGTCCGACAAACCGGAGGCAGCCCCAGCATTTT,NA,TRBV3-1,TRBJ1-5,many
CASSDKLSYEQYF,TGTGCCAGCAGTGATAAGCTTTCCTACGAGCAGTACTTC,NA,TRBV25-1,TRBJ2-7,NA
CASSLGLDTDQETQYF,TGTGCCAGCAGCTTAGGCCTGGACACCGACCAAGAGACCCAGTACTTC,NA,TRBV5-5,TRBJ2-5,many
CASSGQPRYEQYF,TGTGCCAGCAGCGGACAGCCGCGCTACGAGCAGTACTTC,NA,TRBV11-2,TRBJ2-7,many
CASSLGPTGELYF,TGTGCCAGCAGCTTAGGACCCACCGGGGAGCTGTACTTC,NA,TRBV7-8,TRBJ2-7,NA